These 17 T cell receptor beta chains were sequenced from one sample in a study of blood T cell repertoires in COVID-19. The method was immunoSEQ multiplex PCR; TCRdb's version includes in-frame clones alone and lacks a portion of them. The sample lists some 38,000 clones; roughly 85% were seen once. Sequencing was carried out using peripheral blood. These receptors originate from a man aged 60-69 years with active or convalescent COVID-19.

The rearrangement uses TRBV5-4 and TRBJ1-6, with D maybe TRBD1 (6 bases). This CDR3 spans 14 amino acids. Trimming removed 0 bases at V and 10 bases at J, with 11 bases between. Germline V CDR1 and CDR2: SGHNT, YYREEE (reference sequence). The CDR3 DNA reads as TGTGCCAGCAGCTTGGGGACAGAGCCCTCACCCCTCCACTTT. This gives the protein CASSLGTEPSPLHF.

The rearrangement uses TRBV5-4 and TRBJ2-3; TRBD1 is a possible D gene (6 bases). V gave up 4 bases and J gave up 4 bases, with 16 bases separating them. The CDR3 covers 15 residues. CDR1 is SGHNT, CDR2 YYREEE, per germline (reference sequence). CDR3 sequence reads: CASSPGSNRADTQYF. CDR3 coding DNA: TGTGCCAGCAGCCCTGGGAGTAACAGGGCAGATACGCAGTATTTT. Complete variable domain (other parts from reference TRBV5-4 and TRBJ2-3): ETGVTQSPTHLIKTRGQQVTLRCSSQSGHNTVSWYQQALGQGPQFIFQYYREEENGRGNFPPRFSGLQFPNYSSELNVNALELDDSALYLCASSPGSNRADTQYFGPGTRLTVL.

CDR3 sequence (DNA): TGTGCCAGCAGCTCACGACAGGGCTGGGGTGGGGCCAACGTCCTGACTTTC. Protein sequence: CASSSRQGWGGANVLTF. The genes are TRBV5-4 and TRBJ2-6; 7 nucleotides agree with TRBD1. The germline V gene encodes CDR1 SGHNT and CDR2 YYREEE (reference sequence). The CDR3 is 17 residues long. The junction had 9 bases not matched to a gene; V was cut back by 3 bases and J by 3 bases.

This chain uses TRBV15 with TRBJ1-3; D may be TRBD1 (5 bases). The V end was cut by 3 bases, the J end by 3 bases, with 9 bases between. Germline-derived CDR1 and CDR2 are LNHNV and YYDKDF (reference sequence). This CDR3 has 14 amino acids. This CDR3 is CATSRGGGGNTIYF. In DNA, the CDR3 is TGTGCCACCAGCAGGGGGGGAGGTGGAAACACCATATATTTT.

The rearrangement joins TRBV6-1 to TRBJ1-5; D call uncertain. This CDR3 is 18 amino acids long. Germline V gene data show CDR1 as MNHNS and CDR2 as SASEGT. Trimming left V 2 bases short and J 2 bases short, with 19 bases between. CDR3 sequence: CASSETATGSSGNQPQHF. In nucleotides, the CDR3 is TGTGCCAGCAGTGAAACGGCGACCGGGAGTTCTGGCAATCAGCCCCAGCATTTT.

V is TRBV7-9 and J is TRBJ2-2; a weak D match, TRBD1 (6 bases). Between the trimmed V and J ends, which lost 7 bases and 5 bases, there was a span of 14 bases. In germline, CDR1 is SEHNR, CDR2 FQNEAQ (reference sequence). There are 14 residues in the CDR3. As DNA, the CDR3 is TGTGCCAGCATGGCGGACAGCTTGACCGGGGAGCTGTTTTTT. Encoded protein: CASMADSLTGELFF.

The CDR3 sequence is CASHRVTEAFF. CDR3 nucleotides: TGTGCCAGCCACAGGGTGACTGAAGCTTTCTTT. This chain joins TRBV7-8 and TRBJ1-1; TRBD1 is a possible D gene (6 bases). CDR1 is SGHVS and CDR2 is FQNEAQ in the germline V gene. The CDR3 length is 11 residues. Trimming cost V 8 bases and J 5 bases, with 9 bases left between them.

This clone was seen once. The sample holds other DNA sequences that translate to the same CDR3. This chain's CDR3 is CASSPPGAGTEAFF. The CDR3 DNA sequence: TGCGCCAGCAGTCCCCCAGGTGCGGGCACTGAAGCTTTCTTT. The chain combines TRBV5-1 with TRBJ1-1; D is unclear. Germline assignment: CDR1 SGHRS and CDR2 YFSETQ. This CDR3 is 14 amino acids long. V gave up 5 bases and J gave up 4 bases, with 15 bases separating them.

In the case of this clone: A read error may produce the germline difference seen at one junction end. The chain recombines TRBV6-5 with TRBJ1-1, with a tentative D call TRBD1 (5 bases). The length of the CDR3 is 14 residues. Germline CDR1 MNHEY, CDR2 SVGAGI. CDR3 protein: CASRKHGVDTEAFF. The CDR3 nucleotides are TGTGCCAGCAGGAAACATGGAGTGGACACGGAAGCTTTCTTT.

CDR3 sequence reads: CASSLHGQGQEYV. The CDR3 DNA sequence: TGTGCCAGCAGTTTACATGGACAGGGTCAGGAGTACGTC. The chain is built from TRBV27 and TRBJ2-7, with 8 bases fitting TRBD1. The CDR3 consists of 13 residues. Germline V gene lookup returns CDR1 MNHEY and CDR2 SMNVEV (reference sequence). The trim removed 2 bases at V and 11 bases at J, leaving 8 bases unmatched.

V is TRBV18 and J is TRBJ1-2; possibly TRBD1 for D (6 bases). This CDR3 contains 15 residues. Trimming took 3 bases from V and 2 from J, leaving 13 bases between them. The V gene's germline CDR1 is KGHSH and CDR2 LQKENI. CDR3 DNA sequence: TGTGCCAGCTCACCGCCGAGGACAGTAAACTATGGCTACACCTTC. Translating it yields CASSPPRTVNYGYTF.

The chain is built from TRBV28 and TRBJ2-7; the D gene is possibly TRBD1 (5 bases). Trimming pared 10 bases from V and 4 bases from J, leaving 20 bases between. The germline gives CDR1 MDHEN, CDR2 SYDVKM. This CDR3 region has 14 residues. CDR3 nucleotides: TGTGCCATTTCTGGACACAATACATTATACGAGCAGTACGTC. This encodes CAISGHNTLYEQYV.

V gene TRBV6-5 combines with J gene TRBJ1-4; 9 bases match TRBD1. The J segment lost 8 bases and the V segment lost 9 bases, leaving 7 bases of the junction unmatched. The CDR3 is 13 amino acids. The germline CDR1 and CDR2 sequences are MNHEY and SVGAGI. In DNA, the CDR3 is TGTGCCAGTAACAGGGGGCCTGCGGAAAAACTGTTTTTT. It specifies CASNRGPAEKLFF.

This chain uses TRBV2 with TRBJ2-5, with a possible D match to TRBD1 (6 bases). Trimming took 6 bases from V and 10 from J, leaving 24 bases between them. CDR1 is SNHLY, CDR2 FYNNEI, per germline. CDR3 length: 15 amino acids. As DNA, the CDR3 is TGTGCCAGCAGGGGGTCTAGGACAGTCAAGAAGGACCAGTACTTC. As protein: CASRGSRTVKKDQYF.

The rearrangement joins TRBV3-1 (or the pseudogene TRBV3-2) to TRBJ2-2, with a possible D match to TRBD1 (5 bases). Germline assignment: CDR1 LGHDT and CDR2 YNNKEL (reference sequence). CDR3 size: 14 residues. Trimming cost V 4 bases and J 1 base, with 7 bases left between them. Here the CDR3 reads CASSLGENTGELFF. The CDR3 DNA sequence: TGTGCCAGCAGCCTAGGGGAGAACACCGGGGAGCTGTTTTTT.

This clone was seen only once. This sequence joins TRBV5-1 and TRBJ1-1; 8 nucleotides agree with TRBD1. With 2 bases clipped from V and 5 bases from J, the junction kept 5 bases outside the gene matches. This CDR3 has 14 residues. Germline lookup yields CDR1 SGHRS and CDR2 YFSETQ. In nucleotides, the CDR3 is TGCGCCAGCAGCTTATTACAGGGGGGAACTGAAGCTTTCTTT. Translation: CASSLLQGGTEAFF.

This chain connects TRBV9 to TRBJ2-2; TRBD1 matches at 7 bases. The V gene end was trimmed by 0 bases and the J gene end by 7 bases; junction bases not matched to a gene: 6. In germline, CDR1 is SGDLS, CDR2 YYNGEE. The CDR3 is 15 residues long. The CDR3 bases are TGTGCCAGCAGCGTAGAGGGGGCCGCTTTCGGGGAGCTGTTTTTT. The encoded protein is CASSVEGAAFGELFF.